Detailed here is one T cell receptor beta chain. Survey-level immunoSEQ v3.0 assays were run. Sequencing used immunoSEQ multiplex PCR; TCRdb keeps in-frame clones, though not all of them. The sample records 30,000 or so clones, approximately 86% being singletons. This sample was included in a study of long-term antiretroviral therapy in people with HIV. The CDR3 extends over 12 amino acids. Germline V gene lookup returns CDR1 GTSNPN and CDR2 SVGIG (reference sequence). Sequencing was performed on unsorted PBMCs, taken around 5 years before starting antiretroviral therapy. The genes are TRBV30 and TRBJ2-2; D remains ambiguous. The sequence derives from a man between 50 and 59 years old with HIV. The CDR3 DNA reads TGTTCCGCCATGAACCGTCCCGGGGAGCTGTTTTTT. Translating gives CSAMNRPGELFF.